A selection of T cell receptor beta chains follows, all from one sample in a study of cytomegalovirus exposure and HLA in healthy donors. Some clones are missing from TCRdb's copy, which holds only in-frame ones; the method was immunoSEQ multiplex PCR. The sample holds roughly 120,000 clones, roughly two thirds seen once. The sample comprised PBMCs. The receptors originated from a man aged 30 to 45 in good health and CMV-seropositive. Each CDR3 is given with its conserved first and last residue. D genes are given only for firm matches. Clone size, where shown, is once, few, many, or a class for clones that have expanded.

clone size: .; J gene: TRBJ2-1; CDR3 length: 15; D gene: TRBD2; V gene: TRBV7-9; CDR3 protein: CASSLGAGGYNEQFF
clone size: .; J gene: TRBJ1-1; CDR3 length: 17; D gene: .; V gene: TRBV13; CDR3 protein: CASSLGLGWGQNTEAFF
clone size: .; J gene: TRBJ2-3; CDR3 length: 15; D gene: .; V gene: TRBV11-3; CDR3 protein: CASSPGGGFADTQYF
clone size: .; J gene: TRBJ2-1; CDR3 length: 16; D gene: TRBD2; V gene: TRBV5-1; CDR3 protein: CASSWGTSGNYNEQFF
clone size: .; J gene: TRBJ2-7; CDR3 length: 13; D gene: TRBD2; V gene: TRBV28; CDR3 protein: CASTGGGVYEQYF
clone size: few; J gene: TRBJ2-7; CDR3 length: 19; D gene: TRBD2; V gene: TRBV6-1; CDR3 protein: CASSGRRRTSGRTTYEQYF
clone size: .; J gene: TRBJ1-1; CDR3 length: 17; D gene: .; V gene: TRBV9; CDR3 protein: CASSVGGFPLKNTEAFF
clone size: .; J gene: TRBJ1-2; CDR3 length: 13; D gene: .; V gene: TRBV28; CDR3 protein: CASSFTGYYGYTF
clone size: .; J gene: TRBJ2-1; CDR3 length: 14; D gene: .; V gene: TRBV5-1; CDR3 protein: CASSSVRGANEQFF
clone size: .; J gene: TRBJ2-1; CDR3 length: 15; D gene: TRBD2; V gene: TRBV27; CDR3 protein: CATTRAGGWLNEQFF
clone size: .; J gene: TRBJ2-3; CDR3 length: 16; D gene: TRBD2; V gene: TRBV30; CDR3 protein: CAWSVGLAGGGDTQYF
clone size: once; J gene: TRBJ2-1; CDR3 length: 15; D gene: TRBD2; V gene: TRBV25-1; CDR3 protein: CASSPGTSGYNEQFF
clone size: .; J gene: TRBJ2-2; CDR3 length: 13; D gene: .; V gene: TRBV7-3; CDR3 protein: CASSLEAIGELFF
clone size: .; J gene: TRBJ1-2; CDR3 length: 16; D gene: .; V gene: TRBV6-6; CDR3 protein: CASSYPEGFGSYGYTF
clone size: .; J gene: TRBJ1-3; CDR3 length: 14; D gene: .; V gene: TRBV6-1; CDR3 protein: CASSEYISGNTIYF
clone size: .; J gene: TRBJ1-1; CDR3 length: 15; D gene: .; V gene: TRBV10-3; CDR3 protein: CAISEVGQGWAEAFF
clone size: .; J gene: TRBJ2-1; CDR3 length: 16; D gene: TRBD2; V gene: TRBV11-2; CDR3 protein: CASSHGGESSYNEQFF
clone size: .; J gene: TRBJ2-2; CDR3 length: 12; D gene: .; V gene: TRBV7-2; CDR3 protein: CASSSTTGELFF
clone size: .; J gene: TRBJ2-1; CDR3 length: 17; D gene: TRBD2; V gene: TRBV11-2; CDR3 protein: CASSSSGRVRSYNEQFF
clone size: once; J gene: TRBJ2-1; CDR3 length: 15; D gene: TRBD1; V gene: TRBV5-8; CDR3 protein: CASSFRSKGAGEQFF
clone size: .; J gene: TRBJ1-1; CDR3 length: 16; D gene: .; V gene: TRBV4-3; CDR3 protein: CASSQDKEGENTEAFF
clone size: .; J gene: TRBJ2-7; CDR3 length: 14; D gene: .; V gene: TRBV28; CDR3 protein: CASSRAQAIYEQYF
clone size: .; J gene: TRBJ1-1; CDR3 length: 15; D gene: TRBD1; V gene: TRBV27; CDR3 protein: CASSLWGQQNTEAFF
clone size: .; J gene: TRBJ2-6; CDR3 length: 16; D gene: .; V gene: TRBV18; CDR3 protein: CASSEAQGRGANVLTF
clone size: .; J gene: TRBJ2-3; CDR3 length: 17; D gene: .; V gene: TRBV1; CDR3 protein: CTSSQPLAGGVEDTQYF
clone size: .; J gene: TRBJ2-3; CDR3 length: 12; D gene: .; V gene: TRBV5-6; CDR3 protein: CASSLAGDTQYF
clone size: .; J gene: TRBJ2-2; CDR3 length: 16; D gene: TRBD1; V gene: TRBV27; CDR3 protein: CASRLRTGVYTGELFF
clone size: .; J gene: TRBJ2-3; CDR3 length: 17; D gene: .; V gene: TRBV5-1; CDR3 protein: CASSLGRFGVGTDTQYF
clone size: .; J gene: TRBJ2-7; CDR3 length: 17; D gene: TRBD2; V gene: TRBV11-2; CDR3 protein: CASSPQVWREAPYEQYF
clone size: .; J gene: TRBJ2-7; CDR3 length: 16; D gene: .; V gene: TRBV7-2; CDR3 protein: CASSKNSGLKKDEQYF
clone size: few; J gene: TRBJ1-2; CDR3 length: 14; D gene: .; V gene: TRBV29-1; CDR3 protein: CSVEAYRSLHGYTF
clone size: .; J gene: TRBJ2-5; CDR3 length: 16; D gene: TRBD2; V gene: TRBV9; CDR3 protein: CASSFGTSSGEETQYF
clone size: once; J gene: TRBJ2-7; CDR3 length: 15; D gene: TRBD1; V gene: TRBV7-9; CDR3 protein: CASSLAQGKSYEQYF
clone size: .; J gene: TRBJ2-3; CDR3 length: 15; D gene: TRBD2; V gene: TRBV5-4; CDR3 protein: CASSWGLGVLDTQYF
clone size: .; J gene: TRBJ2-7; CDR3 length: 16; D gene: TRBD1; V gene: TRBV6-9; CDR3 protein: CASNTLGQDQPYEQYF
clone size: .; J gene: TRBJ2-7; CDR3 length: 14; D gene: .; V gene: TRBV7-6; CDR3 protein: CASSLAGGSYEQYF
clone size: few; J gene: TRBJ1-5; CDR3 length: 14; D gene: TRBD1; V gene: TRBV7-9; CDR3 protein: CASSRGQGGQPQHF
clone size: .; J gene: TRBJ2-7; CDR3 length: 16; D gene: .; V gene: TRBV5-1; CDR3 protein: CASSPTPGALGGEQYF
clone size: .; J gene: TRBJ2-7; CDR3 length: 14; D gene: TRBD1; V gene: TRBV27; CDR3 protein: CASRRTRTGYEQYF
clone size: .; J gene: TRBJ1-1; CDR3 length: 17; D gene: TRBD1; V gene: TRBV28; CDR3 protein: CASSSAGQVPEATEAFF
clone size: .; J gene: TRBJ1-5; CDR3 length: 16; D gene: .; V gene: TRBV7-2; CDR3 protein: CASSLTPLLDNQPQHF
clone size: once; J gene: TRBJ2-7; CDR3 length: 15; D gene: TRBD2; V gene: TRBV6-1; CDR3 protein: CASSEKTSGSYEQYF
clone size: .; J gene: TRBJ1-4; CDR3 length: 15; D gene: .; V gene: TRBV9; CDR3 protein: CASSPQAEVNEKLLF
clone size: .; J gene: TRBJ2-5; CDR3 length: 14; D gene: .; V gene: TRBV5-6; CDR3 protein: CASSLGQVQETQYF
clone size: once; J gene: TRBJ2-1; CDR3 length: 16; D gene: TRBD1; V gene: TRBV5-1; CDR3 protein: CASSSGQGAHDNEQFF
clone size: .; J gene: TRBJ2-7; CDR3 length: 14; D gene: TRBD1; V gene: TRBV6-5; CDR3 protein: CASSQDRFSYEQYF
clone size: .; J gene: TRBJ1-2; CDR3 length: 17; D gene: TRBD1; V gene: TRBV15; CDR3 protein: CATSEFRTGALYYGYTF
clone size: .; J gene: TRBJ2-2; CDR3 length: 12; D gene: .; V gene: TRBV5-1; CDR3 protein: CASSSPAGELFF
clone size: .; J gene: TRBJ2-1; CDR3 length: 17; D gene: TRBD2; V gene: TRBV10-3; CDR3 protein: CAISGGPSGISYNEQFF
clone size: .; J gene: TRBJ2-7; CDR3 length: 14; D gene: .; V gene: TRBV21-1; CDR3 protein: CASSPDYPSYEQYF
clone size: .; J gene: TRBJ2-7; CDR3 length: 14; D gene: TRBD2; V gene: TRBV5-1; CDR3 protein: CASSVDGRDSEQYF